These 9 T cell receptor beta chains were all obtained from the same sample, sequenced in a study of CD8 T cell repertoires and HIV-1 epitope variants. This table comes from immunoSEQ multiplex PCR, and its TCRdb copy is limited to in-frame clones, with some not included. The sample consists of roughly 5,000 clones, over 65% of them appearing once. These receptors' antigens are unknown. The specimen was cultured CD8+ T cells derived from PBMCs. These receptors originate from a male donor with HIV.

As concerns this clone: This may stem from a read error, because a much larger clone lies one nucleotide away. Other nucleotide sequences from this sample produce the same CDR3. The chain carries TRBV27 and TRBJ2-7, with TRBD2 matching over 11 bases. Germline CDR1 and CDR2: MNHEY and SMNVEV (reference sequence). This CDR3 is built from 17 residues. CDR3 DNA: TGTGCCAGCAGCCCCATCTCTACTAGCGGGAGCTCCTACGAGCAGTACTTT. Its protein product is CASSPISTSGSSYEQYF.

The V and J genes are TRBV6-5 and TRBJ2-1; TRBD1 aligns across 8 bases. Germline V gene lookup returns CDR1 MNHEY and CDR2 SVGAGI. After removal of 1 base from V and 5 bases from J, the junction contained 1 base not matched to a gene. The CDR3 loop spans 14 amino acids. CDR3 sequence: CASSYYRGDNEQFF. CDR3 nucleotides: TGTGCCAGCAGTTACTACAGGGGGGACAATGAGCAGTTCTTC.

The chain carries TRBV5-5 and TRBJ2-3; D call uncertain. This CDR3 is 17 amino acids long. Germline CDR1 SGHKS, CDR2 YYEKEE (reference sequence). V was cut by 4 bases and J by 0 bases, with 18 bases left in between. DNA of the CDR3: TGTGCCAGCAGCCCGGACCCCCGGAGCCTCAGCACAGATACGCAGTATTTT. This sequence encodes CASSPDPRSLSTDTQYF.

The chain carries TRBV5-4 and TRBJ1-1, with TRBD1 identical over 9 bases. The CDR3 covers 13 residues. V lost 5 bases and J lost 3; bases outside the gene matches: 2. CDR1 is SGHNT and CDR2 is YYREEE in the germline V gene (reference sequence). CDR3 sequence reads: CASSRTGDTEAFF. The DNA of the CDR3 is TGTGCCAGCAGTCGGACAGGGGACACTGAAGCTTTCTTT.

This clone was seen only a few times. V gene TRBV6-5 combines with J gene TRBJ2-7; D may be TRBD1 (5 bases). This CDR3 is 15 amino acids long. V shed 6 bases and J shed 0 bases, with 15 bases lying between them. Per germline, CDR1 MNHEY and CDR2 SVGAGI. The CDR3 loop reads CASSRVSVSSYEQYF. For the CDR3, the DNA is TGTGCCAGCAGCAGGGTCTCCGTAAGCTCCTACGAGCAGTACTTC.

The CDR3 here is CASSLSQGIPTEAFF. In nucleotides, the CDR3 is TGTGCCAGCAGTTTATCTCAGGGCATTCCCACTGAAGCTTTCTTT. The V gene is TRBV27, the J gene TRBJ1-1; tentative D call: TRBD1 (5 bases). This CDR3 has 15 residues. Trimming pared 0 bases from V and 4 bases from J, leaving 12 bases between. The V gene's germline CDR1 is MNHEY and CDR2 SMNVEV (reference sequence).

This sequence joins TRBV11-2 and TRBJ2-7, with 7 bases aligning to TRBD2. Trimming cost V 1 base and J 4 bases; bases outside gene matches: 7. Germline CDR1 is SGHAT and CDR2 is FQNNGV. The CDR3 is 15 residues long. CDR3 nucleotides: TGTGCCAGCAGCTTAGCGGCTAGCGGTGAATACGAGCAGTACTTC. Translating gives CASSLAASGEYEQYF.

A few counts support this clone. The genes are TRBV14 and TRBJ2-2; 9 bases map to TRBD2. This CDR3 has 16 residues. V trimming: 2 bases; J trimming: 2 bases; junction bases outside the gene matches: 3. Germline lookup yields CDR1 SGHDN and CDR2 FVKESK. CDR3 DNA: TGTGCCAGCAGCCAATTAGCGGGGGACAACACCGGGGAGCTGTTTTTT. Encoded protein: CASSQLAGDNTGELFF.

The chain has TRBV27 and TRBJ1-1; D gene uncertain. Per the germline V gene, CDR1 is MNHEY and CDR2 is SMNVEV (reference sequence). The V and J ends lost 5 bases and 3 bases respectively, with 16 bases between them. This CDR3 region has 15 residues. The CDR3 here is CASSTGPPRDTEAFF. CDR3 DNA: TGTGCCAGCAGTACGGGCCCACCACGGGACACTGAAGCTTTCTTT.